This T cell receptor (beta chain) was recovered during a study of T cell responses to AZD1222 COVID-19 vaccine (dated by TCRdb to the early 2020s). In terms of the full investigation: AZD1222 recipients whose second dose came at about 4 weeks and those whose second dose came at about 12 weeks were combined into one group, since spike-specific TCR depth and breadth did not differ between the two schedules. TCR sequencing was performed for about 240 trial participants, of whom approximately 200 were given two doses of AZD1222 and some 26 were given two doses of MenACWY control vaccine. Enrollment into the trials was organized by age into subgroups of 18-55, 56-69 and 70-plus years, and those subgroups contained roughly 140, 27 and 60 TCR-sequenced participants, respectively. Findings and caveats that apply to the study as a whole: The 56-69-year group was small, and its depth increase did not reach significance, likely because of low power. Reportedly, close to half of the unique spike-specific TCRs recognized epitopes lying outside the regions that are mutated in the B.1.351 and B.1.1.7 variants. Only five or six AZD1222 recipients were SARS-CoV-2 seropositive at baseline, limiting conclusions about previously exposed vaccinees. The whole spike protein was spanned by vaccine-associated CD4 TCRs, and dominant responses were seen in regions 160-218 and 743-854. After two AZD1222 doses, both the breadth and the depth of spike-specific TCRs were significantly higher than at day 0 and than in MenACWY recipients. Participants were mostly white British and included more females than males, and it was suggested by the authors that clonal diversity may have been underestimated. Because no day 14 peak-response samples were available, repertoires were characterized only after the peak T cell response.

The time point tag for this specimen amounts to: baseline before first vaccination. Samples from vaccinated people were obtained from the UK trials COV001 and COV002, which included a single-blind randomized controlled phase 2/3 trial of AZD1222 (ChAdOx1 nCoV-19) in healthy adults. For TCRbeta chain sequencing, PBMC samples from trial participants were taken at day 0 and at day 28 after the second dose. The CDR3 covers 13 residues, taking in both the cysteine and the phenylalanine. The only DNA kept is the CDR3, 39 bases in frame from the first base. V drops 5 bases and J drops 6 bases, leaving 13 bases in between. The germline V gene provides CDR1 MDHEN and CDR2 SYDVKM. The CDR3 regions of human TCRbeta chains were subjected to immunosequencing. On the study's bioinformatics: TCRs in the repertoires were matched against a reference library of SARS-CoV-2-specific TCRs that had been generated with the MIRA antigen-specificity platform. Breadth was defined as the fraction of unique TCRs that were SARS-CoV-2-associated, and depth was defined as the fraction of total T cells that were SARS-CoV-2-associated. Using the MIRA data, each spike-specific TCR was assigned both to the spike region to which the TCR was reactive and to a CD4 or CD8 class. Log10-transformed breadth and depth values were compared by one-way ANOVA with Sidak's multiple comparisons tests. Here the immuneACCESS table is served through TCRdb, limited to in-frame sequences with V and J called. Missing clones are a known gap in these copies; in checked studies unresolved V genes cover under half, and the rest lacks a known reason. Clone size and V and J calls were adopted from that table, with D and trimming inferred from the DNA. Present in this sample are over 150,000 clones, about nine tenths of which were seen just once. The ten biggest clones cover around 6.4% of the sample.

Remarks on this clone: Which antigen it targets is not known. Base qualities were left out, and no much larger clone turns up one base away.

The specimen comprised peripheral blood, sampled on day 0 of AZD1222 vaccination. The chain joins TRBV28 to TRBJ1-2, with no confidently assigned D gene. This sequence was found in an adult in good health. The encoded CDR3 is CASSNQRWNGYTF. The sequenced DNA: TGTGCCAGCAGTAACCAACGGTGGAATGGCTACACCTTC.